This T cell receptor beta chain was identified in a study of Ad26.COV2.S vaccination and SARS-CoV-2 variants. This clone has just one count. This sample's treatment: approximately 18 received Ad26.COV2.S at low or high dose, single or two shots; several received placebo; per-sample allocation not given. Sampling was performed 63 days after the first vaccine or placebo injection. Assay used: immunoSEQ multiplex PCR; TCRdb lists only in-frame clones, some missing. The sample yields 300,000 to 350,000 clones, 90% seen once. Per germline, CDR1 SGHDT and CDR2 YYEEEE. CDR3 length: 13 residues. V lost 4 bases and J lost 7; bases outside the gene matches: 7.

This TCR was recovered from a person between 18 and 60 years old who received the Ad26.COV2.S COVID-19 vaccine or a placebo. The chain links TRBV5-6 to TRBJ2-5; 7 bases line up with TRBD1. The sequences come from peripheral blood, collected in a trial of Ad26.COV2.S vaccine versus placebo. The CDR3, as DNA: TGTGCCAGCAGCGCCGGGACAGAAATGACCCAGTACTTC. Amino acids: CASSAGTEMTQYF.